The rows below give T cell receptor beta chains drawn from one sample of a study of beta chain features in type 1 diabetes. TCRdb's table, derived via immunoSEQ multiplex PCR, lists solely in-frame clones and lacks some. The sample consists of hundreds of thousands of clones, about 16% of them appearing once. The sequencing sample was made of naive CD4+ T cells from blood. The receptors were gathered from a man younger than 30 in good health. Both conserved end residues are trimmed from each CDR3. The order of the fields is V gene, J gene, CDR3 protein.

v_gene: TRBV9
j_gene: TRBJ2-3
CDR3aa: ASSVSPHPPTTDTQY

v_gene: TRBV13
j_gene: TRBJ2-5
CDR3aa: ASSLVLWTGGPQETQY

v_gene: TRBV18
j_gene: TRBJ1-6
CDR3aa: ASSPQKKRSPLH

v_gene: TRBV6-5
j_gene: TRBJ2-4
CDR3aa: ASSYRTGVTIQY

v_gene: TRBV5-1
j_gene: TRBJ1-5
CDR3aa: ASSLAGVNQPQH

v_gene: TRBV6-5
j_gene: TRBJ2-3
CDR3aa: ASTIPGTDTQY

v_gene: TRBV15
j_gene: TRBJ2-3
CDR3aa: ATSRAQWGDTDTQY

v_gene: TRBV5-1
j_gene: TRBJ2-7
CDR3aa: ASSFPGRGVHEQY

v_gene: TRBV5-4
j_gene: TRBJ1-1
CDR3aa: ASRDAGVLSEAF

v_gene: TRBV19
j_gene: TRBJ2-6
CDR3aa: ASSARQGANGANVLT

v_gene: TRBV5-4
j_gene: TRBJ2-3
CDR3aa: ASSLQKALSDTQY

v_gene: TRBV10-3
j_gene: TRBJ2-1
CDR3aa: ATRKTGAGNEQF

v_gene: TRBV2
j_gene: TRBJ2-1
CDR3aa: ASSETAGRSDEQF

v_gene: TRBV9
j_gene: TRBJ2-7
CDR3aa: ASSVLGQSYEQY

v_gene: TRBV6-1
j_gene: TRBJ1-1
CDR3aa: ASRTGDTEAF

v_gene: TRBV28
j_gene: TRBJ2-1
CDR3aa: ASWTGGLAVYNEQF

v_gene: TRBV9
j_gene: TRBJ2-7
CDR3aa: ASSDGAGGPYEQY

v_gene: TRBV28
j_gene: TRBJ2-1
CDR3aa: ASETPTTPYNEQF

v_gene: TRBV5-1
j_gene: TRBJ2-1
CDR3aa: ASSFEGGPGNEQF

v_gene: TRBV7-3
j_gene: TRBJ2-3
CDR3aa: ASSPGTSTDTQY

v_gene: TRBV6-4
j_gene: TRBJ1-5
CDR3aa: ASSTDGSQPQH

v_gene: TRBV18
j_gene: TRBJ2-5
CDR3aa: ASSPPRIIAGGPETQY

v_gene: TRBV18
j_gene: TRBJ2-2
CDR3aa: ASSPDTGNTGELF

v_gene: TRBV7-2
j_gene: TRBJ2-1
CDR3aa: ASSLGQGRYNEQF